The 2 T cell receptor beta chains in this list originate from one sample, sequenced in a study of blood T cell repertoires in COVID-19. TCRdb keeps only in-frame clones here, not all; method: immunoSEQ multiplex PCR. The profile shows 170,000 or so clones, around 83% of them singletons. Sequences were obtained from peripheral blood. All receptors come from a human donor in a cohort sampled during active COVID-19.

The chain is built from TRBV15 and TRBJ1-1; 8 nucleotides align to TRBD1. Germline assignment: CDR1 LNHNV and CDR2 YYDKDF (reference sequence). This CDR3 contains 14 residues. After removal of 2 bases from V and 4 bases from J, the junction contained 3 bases not matched to a gene. For the CDR3, the DNA is TGTGCCACCAGCAGACCAGGGGGCGGCACTGAAGCTTTCTTT. It translates to CATSRPGGGTEAFF.

The gene calls are TRBV7-2 and TRBJ1-6, with 9 bases aligning to TRBD1. Per germline, CDR1 SGHTA and CDR2 FQGNSA. The CDR3 has 15 residues. Losses at the gene ends were 6 bases for V and 6 bases for J; bases not matched to a gene: 6. Here the CDR3 DNA reads TGTGCCAGCAGTCCGGGACAGGGAGGTAATTCACCCCTCCACTTT. Protein: CASSPGQGGNSPLHF.